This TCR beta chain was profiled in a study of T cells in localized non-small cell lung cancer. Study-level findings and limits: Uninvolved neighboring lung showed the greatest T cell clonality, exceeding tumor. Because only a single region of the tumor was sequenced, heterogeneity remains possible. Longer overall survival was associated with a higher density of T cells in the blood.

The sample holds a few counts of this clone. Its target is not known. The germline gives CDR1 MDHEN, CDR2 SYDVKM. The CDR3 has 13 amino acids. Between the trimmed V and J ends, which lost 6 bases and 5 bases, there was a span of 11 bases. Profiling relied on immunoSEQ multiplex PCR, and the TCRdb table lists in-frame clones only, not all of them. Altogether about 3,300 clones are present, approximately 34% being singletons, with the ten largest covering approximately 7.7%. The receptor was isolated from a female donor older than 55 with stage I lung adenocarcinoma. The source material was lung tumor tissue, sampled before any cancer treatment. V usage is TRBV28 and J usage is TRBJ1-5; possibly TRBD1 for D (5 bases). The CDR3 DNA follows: TGTGCCAGCAGAACCGGGACCTATCAGCCCCAGCATTTT. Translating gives CASRTGTYQPQHF. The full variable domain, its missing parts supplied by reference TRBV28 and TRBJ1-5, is DVKVTQSSRYLVKRTGEKVFLECVQDMDHENMFWYRQDPGLGLRLIYFSYDVKMKEKGDIPEGYSVSREKKERFSLILESASTNQTSMYLCASRTGTYQPQHFGDGTRLSIL.